This note documents a single T cell receptor (beta chain) sequence. The target antigen is unknown. Sequencing used immunoSEQ multiplex PCR; TCRdb keeps in-frame clones, though not all of them. This table holds fewer than 6,500 clones, 60% to 80% found once. The data belong to a study of PD-1 blockade in classical Hodgkin lymphoma. Findings of the study overall: Complete responders entered with baseline diversity on par with newly diagnosed patients, the results showed. Patients with an early start, nivolumab under 1 year after ASCT, were excluded. CD4+ TCR diversity, unlike CD8+, climbed significantly by C4D1.

CDR1 and CDR2 (germline): SGDLS, YYNGEE. CDR3 length: 13 amino acids. V was pared by 0 bases and J by 6 bases, with 3 bases of the junction left unmatched. With no exception, relapse followed autologous stem cell transplantation in all patients, and brentuximab vedotin exposure varied. The sample consisted of peripheral blood mononuclear cells (PBMCs), taken at baseline. This sequence joins TRBV9 and TRBJ2-7; 7 nucleotides agree with TRBD2. The receptor was isolated from a human donor with classical Hodgkin lymphoma. This CDR3 is CASSVEGGSEQYF. In nucleotides, the CDR3 is TGTGCCAGCAGCGTAGAGGGAGGGTCCGAGCAGTACTTC. The full variable domain, completed using reference TRBV9 and TRBJ2-7, is DSGVTQTPKHLITATGQRVTLRCSPRSGDLSVYWYQQSLDQGLQFLIQYYNGEERAKGNILERFSAQQFPDLHSELNLSSLELGDSALYFCASSVEGGSEQYFGPGTRLTVT.